The next 10 T cell receptor beta chains were all read from a single sample in a study of T cell responses to AZD1222 COVID-19 vaccine. Sequencing used immunoSEQ multiplex PCR; TCRdb keeps in-frame clones, though not all of them. The table has about 76,000 clones, around nine tenths seen once. The input for sequencing was peripheral blood, taken on day 0 of AZD1222 vaccination. Receptors originate from an adult in good health.

This clone occurred a few times. The chain employs TRBV5-1 and TRBJ1-1; 7 bases align to TRBD1. V was pared by 3 bases and J by 0 bases, with 2 bases of the junction left unmatched. CDR1 SGHRS and CDR2 YFSETQ come from the germline V gene. The CDR3 is 14 amino acids. Here the CDR3 DNA reads TGCGCCAGCAGCTACGGGACAGTGAACACTGAAGCTTTCTTT. It codes for CASSYGTVNTEAFF.

The V call is TRBV28, the J call TRBJ1-6; 10 positions agree with TRBD1. Germline V gene sequence: CDR1 MDHEN, CDR2 SYDVKM. V was pared by 5 bases and J by 9 bases, with 7 bases of the junction left unmatched. There are 15 residues in the CDR3. CDR3 protein: CASSIPGQGISPLHF. CDR3 coding DNA: TGTGCCAGCAGTATACCGGGACAGGGGATTTCACCCCTCCACTTT. Supplemented by reference TRBV28 and TRBJ1-6, the full variable domain reads DVKVTQSSRYLVKRTGEKVFLECVQDMDHENMFWYRQDPGLGLRLIYFSYDVKMKEKGDIPEGYSVSREKKERFSLILESASTNQTSMYLCASSIPGQGISPLHFGNGTRLTVT.

The CDR3 loop reads CATQGGRGEVTEAFF. In DNA, the CDR3 is TGTGCCACACAGGGGGGGAGAGGGGAGGTCACTGAAGCTTTCTTT. The chain employs TRBV2 and TRBJ1-1, with TRBD1 identical over 8 bases. The CDR3 consists of 15 residues. J lost 4 bases, V lost 10 bases, and 14 bases had no gene match. The V gene's germline CDR1 is SNHLY and CDR2 FYNNEI.

The chain carries TRBV19 and TRBJ2-6, with D unclear. Looked up from germline, CDR1 is LNHDA and CDR2 is SQIVND (reference sequence). Deletions cut 5 bases from V and 3 bases from J, with 14 bases between. The CDR3 has 16 amino acids. The CDR3 loop reads CASSSTPQSGANVLTF. The CDR3 DNA follows: TGTGCCAGTAGTTCGACTCCCCAAAGTGGGGCCAACGTCCTGACTTTC. The full variable domain, its missing parts supplied by reference TRBV19 and TRBJ2-6, is DGGITQSPKYLFRKEGQNVTLSCEQNLNHDAMYWYRQDPGQGLRLIYYSQIVNDFQKGDIAEGYSVSREKKESFPLTVTSAQKNPTAFYLCASSSTPQSGANVLTFGAGSRLTVL.

The V and J genes are TRBV7-9 and TRBJ2-2, with 11 positions matching TRBD1. CDR1 and CDR2 from the germline V gene are SEHNR and FQNEAQ (reference sequence). The trim removed 7 bases at V and 6 bases at J, leaving 7 bases unmatched. This CDR3 comprises 15 residues. CDR3 region: CASTLLGQGAGELFF. CDR3 bases: TGTGCCAGCACCCTACTGGGACAGGGGGCCGGGGAGCTGTTTTTT.

The gene calls are TRBV6-4 and TRBJ2-2, with 8 positions matching TRBD2. Unmatched junction bases numbered 9, after V lost 8 bases and J lost 4 bases. The CDR3 runs to 15 residues. Germline CDR1 is MRHNA and CDR2 is SNTAGT. In DNA form, the CDR3 reads TGTGCCAGCCCCTTAGCGGGACCGTTCACCGGGGAGCTGTTTTTT. Residues: CASPLAGPFTGELFF.

The chain has TRBV28 and TRBJ2-7, with D maybe TRBD2 (7 bases). The CDR3 is made up of 14 amino acids. In germline, CDR1 is MDHEN, CDR2 SYDVKM. Trimming pared 6 bases from V and 5 bases from J, leaving 17 bases between. The CDR3 coding sequence is TGTGCCAGCAGCTCGTTGGGGGGGCGCAACGAGCAGTACGTC. It codes for CASSSLGGRNEQYV.

This sequence joins TRBV18 and TRBJ2-7; D is unresolved. Germline CDR1 and CDR2: KGHSH and LQKENI. This CDR3 comprises 14 residues. V was trimmed by 2 bases and J by 2 bases, leaving 10 bases between them. CDR3 sequence: CASSPTAAAYEQYF. CDR3 nucleotides: TGTGCCAGCTCACCAACGGCGGCCGCCTACGAGCAGTACTTC.

This clone was detected once. The V gene is TRBV19, the J gene TRBJ2-2; TRBD1 might be the D (6 bases). The germline CDR1 and CDR2 sequences are LNHDA and SQIVND (reference sequence). V gave up 3 bases and J gave up 6 bases, with 11 bases separating them. This CDR3 is built from 14 residues. The CDR3 region is CASSIGGGSGELFF. CDR3 sequence (DNA): TGTGCCAGTAGTATTGGGGGCGGTTCCGGGGAGCTGTTTTTT.

The DNA for the CDR3 is TGCGCCAGCAGCTTGGCTGGGGCTACTGAAGCTTTCTTT. Translated: CASSLAGATEAFF. V usage is TRBV5-1 and J usage is TRBJ1-1; a weak D match, TRBD1 (5 bases). The CDR3 totals 13 residues. Germline loops: CDR1 SGHRS, CDR2 YFSETQ. The V end lost 0 bases, the J end lost 5 bases, and 8 bases lay between the germline ends.